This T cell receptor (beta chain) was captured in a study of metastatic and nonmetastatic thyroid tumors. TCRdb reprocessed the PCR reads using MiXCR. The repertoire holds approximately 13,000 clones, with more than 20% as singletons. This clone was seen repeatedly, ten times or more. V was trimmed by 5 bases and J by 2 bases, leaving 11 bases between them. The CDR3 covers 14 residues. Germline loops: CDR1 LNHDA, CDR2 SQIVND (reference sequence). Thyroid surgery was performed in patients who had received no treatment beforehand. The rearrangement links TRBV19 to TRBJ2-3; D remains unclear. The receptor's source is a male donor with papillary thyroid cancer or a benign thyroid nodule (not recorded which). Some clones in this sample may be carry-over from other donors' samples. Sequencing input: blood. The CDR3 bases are TGTGCCAGTAGTGGCACAACATTCACAGATACGCAGTATTTT. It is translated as CASSGTTFTDTQYF.